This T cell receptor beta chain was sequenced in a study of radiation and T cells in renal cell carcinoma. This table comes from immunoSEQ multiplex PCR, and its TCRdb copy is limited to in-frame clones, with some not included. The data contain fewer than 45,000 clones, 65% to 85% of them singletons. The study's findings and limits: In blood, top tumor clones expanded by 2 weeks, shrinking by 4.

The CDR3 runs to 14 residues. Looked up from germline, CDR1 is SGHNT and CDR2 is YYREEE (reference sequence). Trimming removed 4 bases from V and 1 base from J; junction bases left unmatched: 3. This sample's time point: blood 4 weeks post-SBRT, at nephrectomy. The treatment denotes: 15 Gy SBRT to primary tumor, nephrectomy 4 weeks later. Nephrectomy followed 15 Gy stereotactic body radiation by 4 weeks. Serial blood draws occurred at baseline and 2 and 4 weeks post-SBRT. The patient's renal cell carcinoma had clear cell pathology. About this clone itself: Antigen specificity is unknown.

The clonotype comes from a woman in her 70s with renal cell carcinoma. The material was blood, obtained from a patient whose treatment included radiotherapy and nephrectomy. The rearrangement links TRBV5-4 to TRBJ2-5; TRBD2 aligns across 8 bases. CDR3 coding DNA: TGTGCCAGCAGCCCGGCGGGGGGCCAAGAGACCCAGTACTTC. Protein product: CASSPAGGQETQYF.